Shown below are 29 T cell receptor beta chains from a single sample sequenced in a study of CD4 T cells in relation to SARS-CoV-2 and coronaviruses. Before the COVID-19 pandemic, during about 2010-2019, CD4+ T cells were taken from unexposed donors. After roughly 9 days of culture, CD4+ T cells were isolated. The data were produced by immunoSEQ multiplex PCR, yet TCRdb's version contains in-frame clones alone and is incomplete. This sample has tens of thousands of clones; 65% to 80% occur once, and the top ten carry 10% to 15%. For these receptors, no antigen is known. Specimen: CD4+ T cells from PBMCs, cultured in vitro. These receptors were collected from a human donor in good health.

V and J are TRBV29-1 and TRBJ2-7; D gene uncertain. The CDR3 has 10 amino acids. Germline-derived CDR1 and CDR2 are SQVTM and ANQGSEA. Trimming took off 4 bases at V and 3 bases at J, with 4 bases between the two ends. The CDR3 sequence is CSVGGYEQYF. The CDR3 coding sequence is TGCAGCGTTGGGGGCTACGAGCAGTACTTC.

This chain connects TRBV11-2 to TRBJ2-6; TRBD2 might be the D (5 bases). Germline assignment: CDR1 SGHAT and CDR2 FQNNGV. The CDR3 spans 15 residues. V was cut by 4 bases and J by 2 bases, with 9 bases left in between. For the CDR3, the DNA is TGTGCCAGCAGCTCATGGGGAGCTGGGGCCAACGTCCTGACTTTC. It encodes CASSSWGAGANVLTF.

The chain couples TRBV5-6 to TRBJ2-7; no clear D gene. Germline loops: CDR1 SGHDT, CDR2 YYEEEE. There are 13 residues in the CDR3. V was cut by 0 bases and J by 1 base, with 5 bases left in between. The CDR3 reads CASSLARSYEQYF. The CDR3 DNA reads TGTGCCAGCAGCTTGGCGAGGTCCTACGAGCAGTACTTC.

The V and J genes are TRBV4-1 and TRBJ2-7; 9 bases fit TRBD2. The CDR3 sequence is 17 residues long. CDR1 and CDR2 from the germline V gene are MGHRA and YSYEKL. After removal of 4 bases from V and 1 base from J, the junction contained 11 bases not matched to a gene. CDR3 sequence: CASSPASVAGVSYEQYF. The CDR3 DNA follows: TGCGCCAGCAGCCCCGCCTCGGTAGCGGGAGTTTCCTACGAGCAGTACTTC.

This clone was seen more than once but under ten times. The genes are TRBV4-3 and TRBJ1-2; maybe TRBD1 (5 bases). This CDR3 has 13 residues. Germline CDR1 and CDR2: LGHNA and YSLEER. The V and J ends lost 0 bases and 5 bases respectively, with 7 bases between them. The CDR3: CASSQDGTYGYTF. In DNA, the CDR3 is TGCGCCAGCAGCCAAGATGGGACTTATGGCTACACCTTC.

The genes are TRBV19 and TRBJ1-6; perhaps TRBD1 as D (6 bases). Trimming shortened V by 7 bases and J by 6 bases, and 13 bases separated the two germline ends. The CDR3 covers 14 residues. The germline CDR1 and CDR2 sequences are LNHDA and SQIVND (reference sequence). The CDR3, as DNA: TGTGCCAGTACTGCGGGACAAATTAATTCACCCCTCCACTTT. Its translation is CASTAGQINSPLHF.

A few counts support this clone. The chain couples TRBV6-2 or TRBV6-3 to TRBJ2-7; D tentatively reads TRBD1 or TRBD2 (5 bases each). CDR3 size: 12 residues. Germline V lookup: CDR1 MNHEY, CDR2 SVGEGT. With 5 bases removed from V and 8 bases from J, the gap between germline ends came to 13 bases. CDR3 in amino acids: CASSTTRDQQYF. CDR3 DNA sequence: TGTGCCAGCAGTACAACTAGGGACCAGCAGTACTTC.

The V and J genes are TRBV3-1 (or the pseudogene TRBV3-2) and TRBJ2-3, with TRBD2 matching 8 bases. V lost 4 bases to trimming and J lost 6 bases; unmatched junction nucleotides: 9. Germline CDR1 reads LGHDT; CDR2 reads YNNKEL (reference sequence). The CDR3 runs 15 residues. The CDR3 region is CASSRLSGGPDTQYF. Here the CDR3 DNA reads TGTGCCAGCAGCCGGCTTTCGGGGGGGCCCGATACGCAGTATTTT.

The rearrangement joins TRBV11-2 to TRBJ2-7; no reliable D call. V was trimmed by 4 bases and J by 4 bases, leaving 11 bases between them. The CDR3 has 13 residues. Germline CDR1 is SGHAT and CDR2 is FQNNGV. CDR3 in DNA: TGTGCCAGCAGCTGGGCGGCGAATTACGAGCAGTACTTC. It yields the protein CASSWAANYEQYF.

This clone turned up a few times. The gene calls are TRBV3-1 (or the pseudogene TRBV3-2) and TRBJ2-5; 12 nucleotides match TRBD2. Germline CDR1 reads LGHDT; CDR2 reads YNNKEL (reference sequence). V shed 4 bases and J 5 bases; nucleotides not matched to a gene: 8. The CDR3 consists of 16 residues. The CDR3 is CASSPRTSGTGETQYF. CDR3 coding DNA: TGTGCCAGCAGCCCTCGGACTAGCGGGACGGGGGAGACCCAGTACTTC.

The sample holds one count of this clone. This sequence joins TRBV7-9 and TRBJ2-7; the D is unclear. Germline V gives CDR1 SEHNR, CDR2 FQNEAQ (reference sequence). Trimming stripped 1 base from V and 2 bases from J, with 12 bases between. The CDR3 extends over 15 amino acids. CDR3 protein: CASSLGTRPPYEQYF. DNA of the CDR3: TGTGCCAGCAGCTTAGGGACCCGACCACCCTACGAGCAGTACTTC.

The rearrangement joins TRBV7-2 to TRBJ2-7, with TRBD2 matching 11 bases. This CDR3 is 13 amino acids long. The ends lost 7 bases at V and 12 bases at J; junction bases unmatched: 11. Per germline, CDR1 SGHTA and CDR2 FQGNSA. Here the CDR3 DNA reads TGTGCCAGCATCGGTGTTAGCGGGAGGGGACCGTACTTC. Amino acid sequence: CASIGVSGRGPYF.

Only a few counts were recorded for this clone. The CDR3 DNA reads TGTGCCAGCAGCTTAGACTTACAAAGGCACTATGGCTACACCTTC. This encodes CASSLDLQRHYGYTF. The V and J genes are TRBV7-2 and TRBJ1-2, with D unclear. CDR1 and CDR2 (germline): SGHTA, FQGNSA. The CDR3 is made up of 15 amino acids. V was clipped by 1 base and J by 3 bases, with 12 bases between them.

This chain connects TRBV27 to TRBJ1-5; 8 bases align to TRBD1. The CDR3 extends over 17 amino acids. Per germline, CDR1 MNHEY and CDR2 SMNVEV (reference sequence). V dropped 3 bases and J dropped 0; count of bases not matched to a gene: 7. The CDR3 bases are TGTGCCAGCAGTTTCCATGGGACAGGCTTTAGCAATCAGCCCCAGCATTTT. Its protein product is CASSFHGTGFSNQPQHF.

This clone turned up a few times. The V call is TRBV5-4, the J call TRBJ2-6; D remains unclear. The V gene's germline CDR1 is SGHNT and CDR2 YYREEE (reference sequence). CDR3 length: 13 residues. Trimming took off 0 bases at V and 8 bases at J, with 6 bases between the two ends. The CDR3 bases are TGTGCCAGCAGCTTGGGCGGCTCCAACGTCCTGACTTTC. This sequence encodes CASSLGGSNVLTF.

J is TRBJ2-1 and V is TRBV4-2, with 9 bases identical to TRBD2. The J segment lost 10 bases and the V segment lost 0 bases, leaving 4 bases of the junction unmatched. The CDR3 runs 14 residues. Germline lookup yields CDR1 LGHNA and CDR2 YNFKEQ. The CDR3 nucleotides read TGTGCCAGCAGCCAAGATGGGACTAGCACCGAGCAGTTCTTC. Protein product: CASSQDGTSTEQFF.

The chain is built from TRBV12-3 or TRBV12-4 and TRBJ2-5; maybe TRBD1 (6 bases). The CDR3 has 13 residues. V was trimmed by 7 bases and J by 5 bases, leaving 14 bases between them. The CDR3 region has the DNA TGTGCCAGCATCCGAACAGGGTTCGAGACCCAGTACTTC. This sequence encodes CASIRTGFETQYF.

The chain recombines TRBV7-9 with TRBJ2-3; the match to TRBD1 covers 11 bases. The CDR3 runs to 16 residues. In germline, CDR1 is SEHNR, CDR2 FQNEAQ (reference sequence). J lost 7 bases, V lost 0 bases, and 6 bases had no gene match. The CDR3 nucleotides read TGTGCCAGCAGCTTAGCAGGGACAGGGGGTGGTCATACGCAGTATTTT. It specifies CASSLAGTGGGHTQYF.

This clone turned up a few times. The gene calls are TRBV5-1 and TRBJ2-5; D is perhaps TRBD1 or TRBD2 (5 bases each). Germline CDR1 reads SGHRS; CDR2 reads YFSETQ. Trimming left V 0 bases short and J 1 base short, with 13 bases between. The CDR3 runs to 16 residues. CDR3 DNA: TGCGCCAGCAGCTTGGGGGTTGGGGGTCTCCAAGAGACCCAGTACTTC. Translation gives CASSLGVGGLQETQYF. Combining the CDR3 with reference TRBV5-1 and TRBJ2-5 gives the whole variable domain KAGVTQTPRYLIKTRGQQVTLSCSPISGHRSVSWYQQTPGQGLQFLFEYFSETQRNKGNFPGRFSGRQFSNSRSEMNVSTLELGDSALYLCASSLGVGGLQETQYFGPGTRLLVL.

This rearrangement joins TRBV6-2 or TRBV6-3 to TRBJ1-1, with 10 positions matching TRBD1. The CDR3 covers 17 residues. The V segment lost 5 bases and the J segment 1 base; nucleotides outside the gene matches: 10. Germline CDR1 is MNHEY and CDR2 is SVGEGT. The CDR3 here is CASSVPGQGTPNTEAFF. In DNA form, the CDR3 reads TGTGCCAGCAGTGTTCCGGGACAGGGGACACCGAACACTGAAGCTTTCTTT.

The chain recombines TRBV4-2 with TRBJ2-1; no reliable D call. Trimming shortened V by 0 bases and J by 16 bases, and 16 bases separated the two germline ends. The CDR3 spans 13 residues. Looked up from germline, CDR1 is LGHNA and CDR2 is YNFKEQ. CDR3 DNA: TGTGCCAGCAGCCAAGATTTGGGTAGTCCTGCCTTCTTC. This gives the protein CASSQDLGSPAFF.

The rearrangement links TRBV6-2 or TRBV6-3 to TRBJ2-7; D might be TRBD2 (6 bases). Germline V gene lookup returns CDR1 MNHEY and CDR2 SVGEGT. This CDR3 is 14 amino acids long. V lost 2 bases, J lost 2 bases, and 10 bases lay in between. In nucleotides, the CDR3 is TGTGCCAGCAGTTACCAGGGACTCCCCTACGAGCAGTACTTC. Amino acid sequence: CASSYQGLPYEQYF.

The gene calls are TRBV7-9 and TRBJ1-5, with D unresolved. Trimming stripped 2 bases from V and 0 bases from J, with 5 bases between. The CDR3 contains 14 residues. Looked up from germline, CDR1 is SEHNR and CDR2 is FQNEAQ (reference sequence). The CDR3 is CASSLTDSNQPQHF. In nucleotides, the CDR3 is TGTGCCAGCAGCTTAACAGATAGCAATCAGCCCCAGCATTTT.

V usage is TRBV9 and J usage is TRBJ1-3, with unresolved D. V was trimmed by 4 bases and J by 3 bases, leaving 8 bases between them. Germline-derived CDR1 and CDR2 are SGDLS and YYNGEE. The CDR3 is 13 amino acids. CDR3 in amino acids: CASSPLDGNTIYF. CDR3 sequence (DNA): TGTGCCAGCAGCCCACTAGATGGAAACACCATATATTTT.

The chain recombines TRBV30 with TRBJ1-3; 10 bases agree with TRBD1. Germline CDR1 is GTSNPN and CDR2 is SVGIG (reference sequence). The CDR3 is 15 residues long. V shed 2 bases and J 2 bases; nucleotides not matched to a gene: 3. In nucleotides, the CDR3 is TGTGCCTGGAGTTTTGGGACAGGGGCTGGAAACACCATATATTTT. Protein: CAWSFGTGAGNTIYF.

This chain connects TRBV28 to TRBJ2-7; weak D call: TRBD1 (5 bases). Per germline, CDR1 MDHEN and CDR2 SYDVKM. The CDR3 extends over 15 amino acids. V dropped 5 bases and J dropped 0 bases, with 14 bases sitting between them. For the CDR3, the DNA is TGTGCCAGCAGTCCCCCACAGGAGAGCTCCTACGAGCAGTACTTC. This translates into CASSPPQESSYEQYF.

This clone was observed once. The chain carries TRBV7-7 and TRBJ2-1, with D possibly called TRBD1 or TRBD2 (5 bases each). Germline CDR1 is SSHAT and CDR2 is FNYEAQ (reference sequence). This CDR3 is 15 amino acids long. The V gene lost 4 bases and the J gene lost 5 bases, with 15 bases spanning the gap. The CDR3 sequence: CASSWRPGPNNEQFF. CDR3 sequence (DNA): TGTGCCAGCAGCTGGCGACCGGGGCCTAACAATGAGCAGTTCTTC. The full variable domain, rest sourced from reference TRBV7-7 and TRBJ2-1, is GAGVSQSPRYKVTKRGQDVTLRCDPISSHATLYWYQQALGQGPEFLTYFNYEAQPDKSGLPSDRFSAERPEGSISTLTIQRTEQRDSAMYRCASSWRPGPNNEQFFGPGTRLTVL.

The J gene is TRBJ2-3, the V gene TRBV7-2; tentative D call: TRBD2 (6 bases). V lost 0 bases and J lost 2, with 9 bases in between. CDR3 length equals 15 residues. From germline, CDR1 is SGHTA and CDR2 FQGNSA. The DNA for the CDR3 is TGTGCCAGCAGCTTAGCAACGGGGGACACAGATACGCAGTATTTT. Encoded protein: CASSLATGDTDTQYF.

The V gene is TRBV3-1 (or the pseudogene TRBV3-2), the J gene TRBJ2-2; the match to TRBD1 covers 7 bases. The trim removed 4 bases at V and 5 bases at J, leaving 10 bases unmatched. The CDR3 has 16 amino acids. Germline loops: CDR1 LGHDT, CDR2 YNNKEL (reference sequence). CDR3 residues: CASSPHTGARTGELFF. CDR3 sequence (DNA): TGTGCCAGCAGCCCTCACACAGGGGCGAGGACCGGGGAGCTGTTTTTT.